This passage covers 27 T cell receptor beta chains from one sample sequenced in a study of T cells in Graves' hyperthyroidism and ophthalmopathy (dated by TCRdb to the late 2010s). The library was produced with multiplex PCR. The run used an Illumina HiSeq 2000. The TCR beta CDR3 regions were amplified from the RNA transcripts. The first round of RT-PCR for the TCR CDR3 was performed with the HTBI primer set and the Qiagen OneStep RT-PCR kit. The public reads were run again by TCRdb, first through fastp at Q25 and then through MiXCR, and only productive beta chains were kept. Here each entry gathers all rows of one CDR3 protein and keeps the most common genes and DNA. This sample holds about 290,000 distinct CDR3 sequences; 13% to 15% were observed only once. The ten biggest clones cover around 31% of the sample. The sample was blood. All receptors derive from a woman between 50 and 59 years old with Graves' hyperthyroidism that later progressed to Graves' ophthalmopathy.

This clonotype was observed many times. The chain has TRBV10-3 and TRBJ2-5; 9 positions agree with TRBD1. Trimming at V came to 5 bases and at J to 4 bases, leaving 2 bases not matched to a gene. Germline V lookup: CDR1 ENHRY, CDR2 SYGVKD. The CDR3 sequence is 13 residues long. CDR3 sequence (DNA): TGTGCCATCAGTACAGGGGGCAGAGAGACCCAGTACTTC. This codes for CAISTGGRETQYF.

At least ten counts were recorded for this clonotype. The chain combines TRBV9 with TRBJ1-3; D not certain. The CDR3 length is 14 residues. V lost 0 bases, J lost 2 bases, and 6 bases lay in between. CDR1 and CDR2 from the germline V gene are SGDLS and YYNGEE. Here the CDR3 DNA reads TGTGCCAGCAGCGTAGGGGCTCCTGGAAACACCATATATTTT. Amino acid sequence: CASSVGAPGNTIYF.

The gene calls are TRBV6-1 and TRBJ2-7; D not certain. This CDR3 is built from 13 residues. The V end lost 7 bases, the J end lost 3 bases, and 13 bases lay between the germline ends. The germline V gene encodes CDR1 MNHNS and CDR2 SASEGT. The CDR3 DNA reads TGTGCCAGCATCCAGAGGAGTAACTACGAGCAGTACTTC. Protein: CASIQRSNYEQYF.

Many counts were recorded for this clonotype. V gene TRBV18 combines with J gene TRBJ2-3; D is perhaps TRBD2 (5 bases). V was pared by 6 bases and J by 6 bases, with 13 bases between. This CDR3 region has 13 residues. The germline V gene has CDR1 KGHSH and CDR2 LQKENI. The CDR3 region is CASSPTGTDTQYF. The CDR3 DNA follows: TGTGCCAGCTCCCCAACGGGAACGGATACGCAGTATTTT.

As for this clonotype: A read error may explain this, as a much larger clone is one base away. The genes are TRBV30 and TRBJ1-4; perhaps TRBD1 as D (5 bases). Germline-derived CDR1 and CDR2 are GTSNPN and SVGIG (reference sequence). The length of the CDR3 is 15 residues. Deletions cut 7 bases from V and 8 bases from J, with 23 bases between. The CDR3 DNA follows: TGTGCCTCCGTCCGGGACGCAGGATTTCGAGAAAAACTGTTTTTT. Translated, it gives CASVRDAGFREKLFF.

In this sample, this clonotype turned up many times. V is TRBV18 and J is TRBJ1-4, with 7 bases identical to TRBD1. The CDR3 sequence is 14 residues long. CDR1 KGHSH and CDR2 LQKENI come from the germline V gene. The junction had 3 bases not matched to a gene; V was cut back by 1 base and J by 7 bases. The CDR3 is CASSPQGAREKLFF. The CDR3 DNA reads TGTGCCAGCTCACCACAGGGGGCGCGTGAAAAACTGTTTTTT.

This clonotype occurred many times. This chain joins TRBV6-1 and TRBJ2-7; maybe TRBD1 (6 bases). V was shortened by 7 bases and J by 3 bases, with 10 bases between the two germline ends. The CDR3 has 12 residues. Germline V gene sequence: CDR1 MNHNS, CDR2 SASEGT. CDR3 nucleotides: TGTGCCAGCACCCAGGGGCACTACGAGCAGTACTTC. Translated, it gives CASTQGHYEQYF.

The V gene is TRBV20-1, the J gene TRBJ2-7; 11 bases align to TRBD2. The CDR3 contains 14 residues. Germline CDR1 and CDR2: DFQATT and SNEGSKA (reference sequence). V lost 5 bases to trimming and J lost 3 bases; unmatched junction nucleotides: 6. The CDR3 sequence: CSALGLAARYEQYF. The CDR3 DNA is TGCAGTGCTCTGGGACTAGCGGCGCGCTACGAGCAGTACTTC.

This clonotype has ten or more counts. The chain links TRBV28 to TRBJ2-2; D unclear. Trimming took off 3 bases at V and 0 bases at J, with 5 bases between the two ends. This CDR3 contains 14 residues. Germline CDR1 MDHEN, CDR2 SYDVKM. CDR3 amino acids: CASSLGSNTGELFF. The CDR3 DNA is TGTGCCAGCAGTTTGGGATCGAACACCGGGGAGCTGTTTTTT.

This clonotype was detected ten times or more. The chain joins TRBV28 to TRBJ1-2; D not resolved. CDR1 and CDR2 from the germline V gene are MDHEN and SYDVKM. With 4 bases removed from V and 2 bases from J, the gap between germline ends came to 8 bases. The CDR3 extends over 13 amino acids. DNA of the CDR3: TGTGCCAGCAGTTATTCGGGGAACTATGGCTACACCTTC. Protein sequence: CASSYSGNYGYTF.

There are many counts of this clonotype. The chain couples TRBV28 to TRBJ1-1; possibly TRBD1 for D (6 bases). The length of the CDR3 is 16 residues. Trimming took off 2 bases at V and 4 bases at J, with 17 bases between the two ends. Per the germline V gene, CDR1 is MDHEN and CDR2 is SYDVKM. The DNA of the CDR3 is TGTGCCAGCAGTTTAGGGGGCGGCGGGGGGACCACTGAAGCTTTCTTT. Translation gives CASSLGGGGGTTEAFF.

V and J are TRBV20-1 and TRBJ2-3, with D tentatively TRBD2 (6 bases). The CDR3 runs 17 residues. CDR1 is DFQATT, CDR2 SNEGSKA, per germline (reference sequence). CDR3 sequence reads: CSAKVLGLSGELDTQYF. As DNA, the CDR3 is TGCAGCGCCAAGGTGCTAGGACTATCGGGAGAATTAGATACGCAGTATTTT.

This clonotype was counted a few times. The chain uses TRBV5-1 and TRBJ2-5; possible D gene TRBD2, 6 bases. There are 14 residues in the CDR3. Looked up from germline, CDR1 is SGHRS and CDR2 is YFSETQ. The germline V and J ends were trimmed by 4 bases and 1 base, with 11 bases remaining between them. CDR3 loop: CASSPRDFQETQYF. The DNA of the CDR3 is TGCGCCAGCAGCCCCCGGGACTTCCAAGAGACCCAGTACTTC.

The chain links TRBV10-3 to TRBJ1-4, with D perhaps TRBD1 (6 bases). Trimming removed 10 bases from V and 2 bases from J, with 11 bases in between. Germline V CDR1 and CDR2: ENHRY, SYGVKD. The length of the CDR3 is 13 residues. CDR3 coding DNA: TGTGCCACCACAGGGATCACTAATGAAAAACTGTTTTTT. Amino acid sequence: CATTGITNEKLFF.

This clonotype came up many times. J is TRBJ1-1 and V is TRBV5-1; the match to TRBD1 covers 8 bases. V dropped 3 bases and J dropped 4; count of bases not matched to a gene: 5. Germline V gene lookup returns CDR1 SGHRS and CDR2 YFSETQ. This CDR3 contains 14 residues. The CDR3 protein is CASSYGQGPTEAFF. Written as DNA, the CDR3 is TGCGCCAGCAGCTACGGACAGGGTCCCACTGAAGCTTTCTTT. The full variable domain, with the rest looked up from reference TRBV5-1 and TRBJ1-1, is KAGVTQTPRYLIKTRGQQVTLSCSPISGHRSVSWYQQTPGQGLQFLFEYFSETQRNKGNFPGRFSGRQFSNSRSEMNVSTLELGDSALYLCASSYGQGPTEAFFGQGTRLTVV.

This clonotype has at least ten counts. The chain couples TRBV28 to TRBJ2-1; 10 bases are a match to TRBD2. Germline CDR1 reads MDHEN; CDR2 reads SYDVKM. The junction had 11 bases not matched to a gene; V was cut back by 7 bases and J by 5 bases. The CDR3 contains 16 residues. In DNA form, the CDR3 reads TGTGCCAGCACCCGAGCGGGAGGGCCGCGTAACAATGAGCAGTTCTTC. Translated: CASTRAGGPRNNEQFF.

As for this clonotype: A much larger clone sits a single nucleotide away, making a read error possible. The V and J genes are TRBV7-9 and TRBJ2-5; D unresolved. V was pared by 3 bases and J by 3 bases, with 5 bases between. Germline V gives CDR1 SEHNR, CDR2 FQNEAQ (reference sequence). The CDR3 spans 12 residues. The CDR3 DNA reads TGTGCCAGCAGCTTTCCAGAAGAGACCCAGTACTTC. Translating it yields CASSFPEETQYF.

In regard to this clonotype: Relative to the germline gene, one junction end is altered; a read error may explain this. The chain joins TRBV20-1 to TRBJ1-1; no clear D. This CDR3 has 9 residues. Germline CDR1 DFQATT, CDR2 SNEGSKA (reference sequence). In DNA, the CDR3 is TGCAGTGCTAGTGGAGGCAGACTCTTT. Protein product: CSASGGRLF.

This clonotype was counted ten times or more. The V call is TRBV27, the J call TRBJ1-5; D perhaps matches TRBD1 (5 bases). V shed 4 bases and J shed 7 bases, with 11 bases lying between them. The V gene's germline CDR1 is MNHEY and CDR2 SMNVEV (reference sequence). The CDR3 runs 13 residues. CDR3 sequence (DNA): TGTGCCAGCAGTTGGAAGGGGAGCCAGCCCCAGCATTTT. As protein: CASSWKGSQPQHF.

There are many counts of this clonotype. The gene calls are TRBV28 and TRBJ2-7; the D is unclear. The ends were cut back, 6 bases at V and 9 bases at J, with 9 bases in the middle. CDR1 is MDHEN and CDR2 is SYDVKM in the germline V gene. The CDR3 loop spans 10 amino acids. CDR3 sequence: CASSKIGQYF. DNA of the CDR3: TGTGCCAGCAGCAAGATAGGGCAGTACTTC. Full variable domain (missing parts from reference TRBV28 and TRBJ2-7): DVKVTQSSRYLVKRTGEKVFLECVQDMDHENMFWYRQDPGLGLRLIYFSYDVKMKEKGDIPEGYSVSREKKERFSLILESASTNQTSMYLCASSKIGQYFGPGTRLTVT.

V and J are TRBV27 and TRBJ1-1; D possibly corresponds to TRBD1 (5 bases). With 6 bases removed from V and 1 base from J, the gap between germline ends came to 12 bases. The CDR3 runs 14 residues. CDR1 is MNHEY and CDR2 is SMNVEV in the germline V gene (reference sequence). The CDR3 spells CASRYPGQNTEAFF. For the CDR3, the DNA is TGTGCCAGCAGGTATCCGGGGCAGAACACTGAAGCTTTCTTT.

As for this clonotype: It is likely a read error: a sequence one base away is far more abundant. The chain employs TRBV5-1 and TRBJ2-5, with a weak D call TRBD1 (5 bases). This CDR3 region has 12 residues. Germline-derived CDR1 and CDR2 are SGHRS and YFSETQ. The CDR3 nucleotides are TGCGTCAGCAGCTTGCAGGGAGAGACCCAGTACTTC. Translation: CVSSLQGETQYF.

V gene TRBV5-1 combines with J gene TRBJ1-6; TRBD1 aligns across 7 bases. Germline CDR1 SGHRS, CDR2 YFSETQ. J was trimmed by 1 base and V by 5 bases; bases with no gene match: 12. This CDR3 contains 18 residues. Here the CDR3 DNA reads TGCGCCAGCAGTAAGGACAGGAGGGTAAAGTCCTATAATTCACCCCTCCACTTT. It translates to CASSKDRRVKSYNSPLHF. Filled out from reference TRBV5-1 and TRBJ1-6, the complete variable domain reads KAGVTQTPRYLIKTRGQQVTLSCSPISGHRSVSWYQQTPGQGLQFLFEYFSETQRNKGNFPGRFSGRQFSNSRSEMNVSTLELGDSALYLCASSKDRRVKSYNSPLHFGNGTRLTVT.

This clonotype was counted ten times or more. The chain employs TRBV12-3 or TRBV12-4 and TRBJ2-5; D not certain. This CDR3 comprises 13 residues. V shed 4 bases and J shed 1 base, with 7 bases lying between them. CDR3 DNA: TGTGCCAGCAGTTCCTCGCCCCAAGAGACCCAGTACTTC. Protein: CASSSSPQETQYF.

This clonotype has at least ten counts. The CDR3 spells CASSSWTSGSRVGEQFF. Written as DNA, the CDR3 is TGTGCCAGCAGTTCTTGGACTAGCGGGAGTCGGGTCGGTGAGCAGTTCTTC. The chain joins TRBV28 to TRBJ2-1; 13 nucleotides agree with TRBD2. CDR3 length equals 17 residues. Germline-derived CDR1 and CDR2 are MDHEN and SYDVKM. V gave up 4 bases and J gave up 9 bases; unmatched junction bases: 12.

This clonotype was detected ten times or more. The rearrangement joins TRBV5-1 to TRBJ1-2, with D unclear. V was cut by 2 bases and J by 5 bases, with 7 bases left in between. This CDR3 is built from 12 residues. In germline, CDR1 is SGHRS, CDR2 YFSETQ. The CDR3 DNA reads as TGCGCCAGCAGCTTAACGGGATATGGCTACACCTTC. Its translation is CASSLTGYGYTF.

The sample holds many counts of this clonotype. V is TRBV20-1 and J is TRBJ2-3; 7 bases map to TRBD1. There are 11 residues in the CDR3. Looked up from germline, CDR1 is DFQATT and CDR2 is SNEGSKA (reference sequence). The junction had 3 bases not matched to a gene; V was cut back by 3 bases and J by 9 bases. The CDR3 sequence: CSASIQGTQYF. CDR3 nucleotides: TGCAGTGCTAGTATACAGGGGACGCAGTATTTT.